Listed below are T cell receptor beta chains from one sample, sequenced in a study of OX40 agonist ivuxolimab in advanced cancers. Profiled with immunoSEQ multiplex PCR; TCRdb holds only in-frame clones, not every one. The profile shows around 50,000 clones, more than 80% of them singletons. The sample was CD4+ or CD8+ T cells sorted from blood, taken in a trial of the OX40 agonist ivuxolimab. The receptors here all came from an adult with an advanced solid tumor such as melanoma, head and neck, liver or kidney cancer. Both conserved end residues are part of each CDR3. The D gene is left open where the match is weak. Clone size is given for some rows only: seen once, a few or many times, or a class if the clone is expanded.

TRBV5-6,once,TRBD2,TRBJ2-3,TGTGCCAGCAGCTTGAGTCCGGGCGGGGGGACAGATACGCAGTATTTT,CASSLSPGGGTDTQYF
TRBV5-1,-,-,TRBJ1-1,TGCGCCAGCAGCCCGGGACGGACGAACGTCGCTGAAGCTTTCTTT,CASSPGRTNVAEAFF
TRBV6-6,-,-,TRBJ1-6,TGTGCCAGCAGAACAGACAGCCATAATTCACCCCTCCACTTT,CASRTDSHNSPLHF
TRBV5-1,-,TRBD1,TRBJ1-1,TGCGCCAGCAGCTTGCGGCCCATGGGACAGGGACTGAACACTGAAGCTTTCTTT,CASSLRPMGQGLNTEAFF
TRBV9,-,-,TRBJ1-3,TGTGCCAGCAGCGTACAGGCCTCTGGAAACACCATATATTTT,CASSVQASGNTIYF
TRBV2,once,TRBD1,TRBJ2-1,TGTGCCAGCTGCGCGGGACAGGGGTACAATGAGCAGTTCTTC,CASCAGQGYNEQFF
TRBV6-1,-,-,TRBJ1-1,TGTGCCAGCAGCGCAGTGGTGGACACTGAAGCTTTCTTT,CASSAVVDTEAFF
TRBV7-2,few,TRBD1,TRBJ1-1,TGTGCCAGCAGCTTAGCGCGTGACAGGGGGAGAGCTTTCTTT,CASSLARDRGRAFF
TRBV5-1,-,TRBD1,TRBJ1-6,TGCGCCAGCAGCAATCCTTACCGGGACAGGAATCATTCACCCCTCCACTTT,CASSNPYRDRNHSPLHF
TRBV5-1,-,-,TRBJ2-3,TGCGCCAGCAGCTGGACCACAGATACGCAGTATTTT,CASSWTTDTQYF
TRBV14,-,-,TRBJ1-6,TGTGCCAGCAGCCGTGTCCCCCCGGCACCCCTCCACTTT,CASSRVPPAPLHF
TRBV5-6,-,-,TRBJ1-2,TGTGCCAGCAGCTCGGTCAGAGGGGCCTCTTATGGCTACACCTTC,CASSSVRGASYGYTF
TRBV10-3,-,-,TRBJ2-3,TGTGCCATCAGTGAGTCGATGGGGGCGGGGGCAGATACGCAGTATTTT,CAISESMGAGADTQYF
TRBV18,-,TRBD2,TRBJ2-1,TGTGCCAGCTCACCAAGGCCCCTAGCGGGGCACAATGAGCAGTTCTTC,CASSPRPLAGHNEQFF
TRBV9,-,TRBD1,TRBJ2-7,TGTGCCAGCAGCCGGACAGGGGGCGCCTACGAGCAGTACTTC,CASSRTGGAYEQYF
TRBV11-2,once,TRBD2,TRBJ2-5,TGTGCCAGCGATACCAACCCGGGAGGGGACCAAGAGACCCAGTACTTC,CASDTNPGGDQETQYF
TRBV5-3,-,-,TRBJ1-1,TGTGCCAGCAGTCCCGCGGGTTCCATGAACACTGAAGCTTTCTTT,CASSPAGSMNTEAFF
TRBV13,few,TRBD1,TRBJ2-7,TGTGCCAGCAGCTTTAACAGGGGGCGCGAGCAGTACTTC,CASSFNRGREQYF
TRBV5-8,few,-,TRBJ1-5,TGTGCCAGCAGCGTCGGGGGCCTGGGAAATCAGCCCCAGCATTTT,CASSVGGLGNQPQHF
TRBV21-1,-,-,TRBJ1-4,TGTGCCAGCAGCAGCGCTACTACTACCGGGGCTAATGAAAAACTGTTTTTT,CASSSATTTGANEKLFF
TRBV10-3,-,-,TRBJ2-7,TGTGCCATCAGTGCGGACAGATACGAGCAGTACTTC,CAISADRYEQYF
TRBV7-2,-,-,TRBJ2-1,TGTGCCAGCAGCTTAATCTCCAATGAGCAGTTCTTC,CASSLISNEQFF
TRBV6-6,-,-,TRBJ1-6,TGTGCCAGCAGTCGACGGACACCCCCCACCCTCCACTTT,CASSRRTPPTLHF
TRBV18,-,-,TRBJ1-2,TGTGCCAGCTCACCTGGTCAGAACTATGGCTACACCTTC,CASSPGQNYGYTF
TRBV7-9,few,-,TRBJ1-4,TGTGCCAGCAGCTTAGCTCTGGGGTTTAATGAAAAACTGTTTTTT,CASSLALGFNEKLFF
TRBV5-1,-,TRBD1,TRBJ1-5,TGCGCCAGCAGCCAACAGGGGAGTCAGCCCCAGCATTTT,CASSQQGSQPQHF